The sequence of this T cell receptor (beta chain) was determined in a study of T cells after yellow fever vaccination. Across the whole study: When fractions had low cell numbers, they were prepared with SMART-Seq v4 Ultra Low Input. Study results and limitations: Booster samples showed a return of most primary-vaccination clones (roughly 96% CD4, approximately 88% CD8).

Comment on this clonotype: The antigen remains undetermined.

Conversion of TCR transcripts into cDNA relied on 5'RACE template switching, which added a universal primer site and UMIs. TCRdb fed the 5' RACE reads into MiXCR, producing one record per CDR3 protein. The profile covers 510,000 or so distinct CDR3 sequences, with 15% to 20% appearing a single time and approximately 14% taken by the ten largest. This CDR3 region has 14 residues. V lost 2 bases, J lost 1 base, and 1 base stayed unmatched. The chain couples TRBV12-3 or TRBV12-4 to TRBJ2-5; 7 bases align to TRBD2. This specimen consisted of PBMCs, obtained 15 days after the yellow fever booster vaccination. This receptor was taken from a man aged 25 to 45 who received the YFV17D yellow fever vaccine. The CDR3 protein is CASSLWEGQETQYF. CDR3 sequence (DNA): TGTGCCAGCAGTTTATGGGAGGGCCAAGAGACCCAGTACTTC.